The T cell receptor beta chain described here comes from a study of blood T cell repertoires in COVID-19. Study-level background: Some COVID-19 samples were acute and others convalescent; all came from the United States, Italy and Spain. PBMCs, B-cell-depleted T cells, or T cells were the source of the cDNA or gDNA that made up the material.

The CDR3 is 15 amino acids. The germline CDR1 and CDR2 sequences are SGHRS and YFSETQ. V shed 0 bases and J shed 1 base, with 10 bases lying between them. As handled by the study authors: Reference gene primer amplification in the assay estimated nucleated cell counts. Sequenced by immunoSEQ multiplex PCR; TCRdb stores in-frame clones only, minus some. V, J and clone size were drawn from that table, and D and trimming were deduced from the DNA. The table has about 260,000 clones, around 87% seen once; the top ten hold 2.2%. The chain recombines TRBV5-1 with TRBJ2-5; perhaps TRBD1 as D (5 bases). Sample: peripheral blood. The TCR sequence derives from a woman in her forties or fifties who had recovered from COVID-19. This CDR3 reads CASSLESGSQETQYF. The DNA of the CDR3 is TGCGCCAGCAGCTTGGAATCAGGGTCCCAAGAGACCCAGTACTTC.